This T cell receptor beta chain comes out of a study of CD8 T cells in Susac syndrome. Across the whole study: Intravenous immunoglobulin alone or corticosteroids were being given to patients with Susac syndrome at blood draw, unless they were therapy-naive.

RNA amounts of roughly 0.5 to 1 ug underwent reverse transcription with random hexamers. Amplification of TCR beta CDR3 by immunoSEQ multiplex PCR spanned 54 Vbeta and 13 Jbeta. In TCRdb, the immunoSEQ multiplex PCR reads were re-called with MiXCR into one record per CDR3 protein. The table has approximately 79,000 distinct CDR3 sequences, about 94% seen once. The TEMRA cells underwent FACS enrichment, while the CD8+ and CD4+ T cells underwent negative isolation. V gave up 3 bases and J gave up 0 bases, with 6 bases separating them. Germline-derived CDR1 and CDR2 are LNHDA and SQIVND (reference sequence). The CDR3 totals 14 residues.

The chain combines TRBV19 with TRBJ1-3; D is uncertain. The source material was CD8+ T cells from PBMCs. The clonotype was recovered from a human donor with Susac syndrome. CDR3 amino acids: CASSMAVSGNTIYF. The CDR3 DNA reads as TGTGCCAGTAGTATGGCCGTCTCTGGAAACACCATATATTTT.